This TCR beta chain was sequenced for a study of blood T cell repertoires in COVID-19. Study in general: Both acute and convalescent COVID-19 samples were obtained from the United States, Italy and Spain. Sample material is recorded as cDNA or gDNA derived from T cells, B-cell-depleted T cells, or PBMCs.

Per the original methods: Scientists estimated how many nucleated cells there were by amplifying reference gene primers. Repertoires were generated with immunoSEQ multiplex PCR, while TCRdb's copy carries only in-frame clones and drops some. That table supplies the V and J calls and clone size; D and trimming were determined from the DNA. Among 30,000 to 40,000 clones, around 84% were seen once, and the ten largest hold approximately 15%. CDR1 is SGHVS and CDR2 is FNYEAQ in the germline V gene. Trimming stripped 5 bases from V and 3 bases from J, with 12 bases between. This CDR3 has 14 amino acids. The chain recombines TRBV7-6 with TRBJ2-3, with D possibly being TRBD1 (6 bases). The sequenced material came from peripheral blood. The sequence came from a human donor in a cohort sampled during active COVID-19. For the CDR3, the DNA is TGTGCCAGCAGCCTCCGGACAGCAACAGATACGCAGTATTTT. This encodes CASSLRTATDTQYF. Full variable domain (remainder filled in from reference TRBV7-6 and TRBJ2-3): GAGVSQSPRYKVTKRGQDVALRCDPISGHVSLYWYRQALGQGPEFLTYFNYEAQQDKSGLPNDRFSAERPEGSISTLTIQRTEQRDSAMYRCASSLRTATDTQYFGPGTRLTVL.